These 10 T cell receptor beta chains originate from one sample sequenced in a study of cytomegalovirus exposure and HLA in healthy donors. Measured with immunoSEQ multiplex PCR; TCRdb has only the in-frame clones, and not every one. The sample holds about 240,000 clones; around nine tenths are singletons and the top ten take 2.6%. Material for sequencing was PBMCs. These receptors came from a man aged 18 to 30 in good health and CMV-seronegative.

J is TRBJ2-1 and V is TRBV9; a possible D gene is TRBD2 (7 bases). CDR1 SGDLS and CDR2 YYNGEE come from the germline V gene. This CDR3 has 15 residues. The ends were cut back, 0 bases at V and 6 bases at J, with 13 bases in the middle. In DNA form, the CDR3 reads TGTGCCAGCAGCGTAGAGTGGGGGGGCCCCAATGAGCAGTTCTTC. This codes for CASSVEWGGPNEQFF.

This clone was detected once. The chain joins TRBV29-1 to TRBJ2-1; 9 nucleotides match TRBD2. Losses at the gene ends were 4 bases for V and 10 bases for J; bases not matched to a gene: 2. Looked up from germline, CDR1 is SQVTM and CDR2 is ANQGSEA. The CDR3 loop spans 11 amino acids. CDR3 bases: TGCAGCGTTGGCGGGGGGGCCGAGCAGTTCTTC. It specifies CSVGGGAEQFF.

The chain links TRBV5-1 to TRBJ2-7; 8 positions agree with TRBD2. In germline, CDR1 is SGHRS, CDR2 YFSETQ. J gave up 0 bases and V 4 bases, and 9 bases lay outside the gene matches. CDR3 length equals 16 residues. In DNA form, the CDR3 reads TGCGCCAGCAGCCTACAGACTAGCGCGAGCTCCTACGAGCAGTACTTC. It encodes CASSLQTSASSYEQYF.

The V call is TRBV5-4, the J call TRBJ2-5; 7 bases line up with TRBD1. V shed 9 bases and J 5 bases; nucleotides not matched to a gene: 10. The germline CDR1 and CDR2 sequences are SGHNT and YYREEE (reference sequence). CDR3 length: 13 amino acids. For the CDR3, the DNA is TGTGCCACCTCGGGTCCCAGGGGGGAGACCCAGTACTTC. It specifies CATSGPRGETQYF.

This clone was seen only once. The chain joins TRBV29-1 to TRBJ1-4; 12 nucleotides line up with TRBD1. Germline trimming cut 3 bases from V and 10 bases from J; bases unmatched to any gene: 3. CDR1 is SQVTM, CDR2 ANQGSEA, per germline. The CDR3 has 13 amino acids. CDR3 sequence (DNA): TGCAGCGTTGAGGGACAGGGGGCTGGAAAACTGTTTTTT. Translated: CSVEGQGAGKLFF.

The V and J genes are TRBV6-1 and TRBJ1-6, with D unclear. Germline values: CDR1 MNHNS, CDR2 SASEGT. The length of the CDR3 is 13 residues. Trimming took off 7 bases at V and 8 bases at J, with 12 bases between the two ends. The CDR3 DNA reads TGTGCCAGCATCGAGGGATTTGATTCACCCCTCCACTTT. Its protein product is CASIEGFDSPLHF.

The chain joins TRBV28 to TRBJ1-2; no clear D. This CDR3 has 14 amino acids. Germline lookup yields CDR1 MDHEN and CDR2 SYDVKM. Between the trimmed V and J ends, which lost 5 bases and 2 bases, there was a span of 12 bases. The CDR3 protein is CASSPPDSNYGYTF. The CDR3 DNA reads TGTGCCAGCAGTCCCCCAGATAGCAACTATGGCTACACCTTC.

The chain has TRBV6-4 and TRBJ2-3; 14 bases are shared with TRBD2. V trimming: 6 bases; J trimming: 4 bases; junction bases outside the gene matches: 3. The CDR3 is 15 residues long. Germline CDR1 reads MRHNA; CDR2 reads SNTAGT. This CDR3 is CASSRLAGGADTQYF. In DNA form, the CDR3 reads TGTGCCAGCAGCCGACTAGCGGGAGGGGCAGATACGCAGTATTTT.

The chain is built from TRBV9 and TRBJ2-3, with 7 bases lining up with TRBD1. The CDR3 is 14 residues long. The trim removed 6 bases at V and 2 bases at J, leaving 6 bases unmatched. CDR1 is SGDLS and CDR2 is YYNGEE in the germline V gene. The CDR3 bases are TGTGCCAGCATGAAGGGGGCGAACACAGATACGCAGTATTTT. Translating gives CASMKGANTDTQYF.

This chain uses TRBV5-5 with TRBJ2-7; TRBD2 matches 10 bases. CDR1 SGHKS and CDR2 YYEKEE come from the germline V gene (reference sequence). The junction had 5 bases not matched to a gene; V was cut back by 0 bases and J by 5 bases. CDR3 size: 15 residues. The CDR3 DNA is TGTGCCAGCAGCTTGGGAGTAGCGGGGGGCCACGAGCAGTACTTC. Protein sequence: CASSLGVAGGHEQYF.